One sample yielded the 22 T cell receptor beta chains listed below, sequenced in a study of blood T cell repertoires in COVID-19. The data were produced by immunoSEQ multiplex PCR, yet TCRdb's version contains in-frame clones alone and is incomplete. This sample yields 300,000 to 400,000 clones, of which 80% to 90% are seen a single time; around 4.2% belongs to the top ten. The sample consisted of PBMCs or T cells enriched from blood (not recorded which). These receptor sequences come from a woman between 40 and 55 years old with acute COVID-19.

This chain joins TRBV14 and TRBJ1-4; D is uncertain. The germline V gene encodes CDR1 SGHDN and CDR2 FVKESK. The CDR3 runs 15 residues. The ends were cut back, 1 base at V and 5 bases at J, with 11 bases in the middle. CDR3 residues: CASSQGIRMNEKLFF. The CDR3, as DNA: TGTGCCAGCAGCCAAGGAATCAGAATGAATGAAAAACTGTTTTTT. Combining the CDR3 with reference TRBV14 and TRBJ1-4 gives the whole variable domain EAGVTQFPSHSVIEKGQTVTLRCDPISGHDNLYWYRRVMGKEIKFLLHFVKESKQDESGMPNNRFLAERTGGTYSTLKVQPAELEDSGVYFCASSQGIRMNEKLFFGSGTQLSVL.

The rearrangement uses TRBV19 and TRBJ1-3; D call uncertain. The CDR3 is 13 residues long. Germline V gene data show CDR1 as LNHDA and CDR2 as SQIVND (reference sequence). The V gene lost 11 bases and the J gene lost 0 bases, with 11 bases spanning the gap. The CDR3 DNA reads TGTGCCCTGGAGGCCCGCTCTGGAAACACCATATATTTT. Translating it yields CALEARSGNTIYF.

The chain couples TRBV29-1 to TRBJ1-1; D remains unclear. Germline V gene lookup returns CDR1 SQVTM and CDR2 ANQGSEA. V lost 3 bases, J lost 1 base, and 9 bases lay in between. This CDR3 is 13 amino acids long. In DNA form, the CDR3 reads TGCAGCGTTGATAAAAACAGGAACACTGAAGCTTTCTTT. It specifies CSVDKNRNTEAFF.

The chain couples TRBV4-1 to TRBJ1-2; 8 bases map to TRBD1. CDR1 MGHRA and CDR2 YSYEKL come from the germline V gene. The CDR3 is 15 amino acids. With 4 bases clipped from V and 4 bases from J, the junction kept 8 bases outside the gene matches. The CDR3 protein is CASSPEGQGGYGYTF. DNA of the CDR3: TGCGCCAGCAGCCCCGAAGGACAGGGTGGCTATGGCTACACCTTC.

The chain is built from TRBV2 and TRBJ2-2; possibly TRBD1 for D (5 bases). Trimming pared 4 bases from V and 6 bases from J, leaving 9 bases between. The V gene's germline CDR1 is SNHLY and CDR2 FYNNEI. The CDR3 length is 13 residues. CDR3 residues: CASSAGSPGELFF. For the CDR3, the DNA is TGTGCCAGCAGTGCAGGGTCCCCCGGGGAGCTGTTTTTT.

This clone was counted once. The chain joins TRBV12-3 or TRBV12-4 to TRBJ1-2; possible D gene TRBD1, 5 bases. V lost 5 bases and J 8 bases, leaving 15 bases between the germline ends. This CDR3 region has 13 residues. This chain's CDR3 is CASSPSDQGGYTF. Written as DNA, the CDR3 is TGTGCCAGCAGTCCATCCGATCAGGGAGGCTACACCTTC.

This sequence joins TRBV4-1 and TRBJ1-6, with TRBD1 matching over 7 bases. CDR1 and CDR2 from the germline V gene are MGHRA and YSYEKL. With V trimmed by 0 bases and J by 8 bases, 7 bases remained unmatched. This CDR3 has 16 residues. The CDR3: CASSQDLQGQHSPLHF. The CDR3, as DNA: TGCGCCAGCAGCCAAGACCTACAGGGACAGCATTCACCCCTCCACTTT.

This rearrangement joins TRBV4-2 to TRBJ1-4; 12 nucleotides line up with TRBD1. Germline V gene data show CDR1 as LGHNA and CDR2 as YNFKEQ. V shed 7 bases and J 8 bases; nucleotides not matched to a gene: 2. The CDR3 runs 13 residues. Written as DNA, the CDR3 is TGTGCCAGCACGGGACAGGGGGCCGAAAAACTGTTTTTT. Protein sequence: CASTGQGAEKLFF.

The CDR3 DNA follows: TGTGCCAGCAGCCCTTTCGGCACCGGGGAGCTGTTTTTT. Its translation: CASSPFGTGELFF. This rearrangement joins TRBV3-1 (or the pseudogene TRBV3-2) to TRBJ2-2, with no clear D. Trimming removed 4 bases from V and 4 bases from J, with 7 bases in between. The CDR3 covers 13 residues. Germline V gene sequence: CDR1 LGHDT, CDR2 YNNKEL (reference sequence).

The chain carries TRBV6-5 and TRBJ1-4; D might be TRBD1 (5 bases). The V gene lost 7 bases and the J gene lost 7 bases, with 19 bases spanning the gap. Germline lookup yields CDR1 MNHEY and CDR2 SVGAGI. This CDR3 contains 15 residues. The CDR3 region is CASTQRRGRSEKLFF. DNA of the CDR3: TGTGCCAGCACTCAACGGAGGGGCCGGAGTGAAAAACTGTTTTTT.

The chain is built from TRBV2 and TRBJ2-2; the match to TRBD1 covers 9 bases. The trim removed 8 bases at V and 10 bases at J, leaving 2 bases unmatched. The germline CDR1 and CDR2 sequences are SNHLY and FYNNEI. CDR3 length equals 11 residues. CDR3 residues: CASGQGMELFF. CDR3 bases: TGTGCCAGCGGACAGGGGATGGAGCTGTTTTTT. Based on the CDR3 plus reference TRBV2 and TRBJ2-2, the full variable domain is EPEVTQTPSHQVTQMGQEVILRCVPISNHLYFYWYRQILGQKVEFLVSFYNNEISEKSEIFDDQFSVERPDGSNFTLKIRSTKLEDSAMYFCASGQGMELFFGEGSRLTVL.

The chain couples TRBV4-2 to TRBJ2-3; tentatively, D is TRBD2 (6 bases). CDR1 and CDR2 (germline): LGHNA, YNFKEQ. The CDR3 sequence is 16 residues long. V was clipped by 0 bases and J by 1 base, with 11 bases between them. The CDR3 loop reads CASSQERASGTDTQYF. The CDR3 DNA reads as TGTGCCAGCAGCCAAGAGAGGGCTAGCGGCACAGATACGCAGTATTTT.

V usage is TRBV15 and J usage is TRBJ1-2, with 7 bases that match TRBD1. Germline CDR1 LNHNV, CDR2 YYDKDF (reference sequence). V shed 5 bases, J shed 1 base, and the junction held 13 bases outside the gene matches. The CDR3 spans 17 residues. The CDR3 bases are TGTGCCACCAGCGAAGCATTTCTGACAGGGCTTAACTATGGCTACACCTTC. Protein sequence: CATSEAFLTGLNYGYTF.

This sequence joins TRBV3-1 (or the pseudogene TRBV3-2) and TRBJ1-2; a possible D gene is TRBD1 (6 bases). With 8 bases removed from V and 8 bases from J, the gap between germline ends came to 9 bases. The germline V gene encodes CDR1 LGHDT and CDR2 YNNKEL (reference sequence). The CDR3 contains 10 residues. The DNA for the CDR3 is TGTGCCAGCTCAGGGGACGGCTACACCTTC. Translated, it gives CASSGDGYTF.

The gene calls are TRBV9 and TRBJ1-6, with a possible D match to TRBD1 (6 bases). V shed 0 bases and J shed 6 bases, with 13 bases lying between them. The germline V gene encodes CDR1 SGDLS and CDR2 YYNGEE. The CDR3 spans 16 residues. The CDR3 loop is CASSVGAGAFNSPLHF. For the CDR3, the DNA is TGTGCCAGCAGCGTAGGGGCAGGGGCATTTAATTCACCCCTCCACTTT.

On this clone: This sample includes further DNA sequences coding for the same CDR3. This chain uses TRBV4-2 with TRBJ2-5; 8 positions agree with TRBD1. There are 14 residues in the CDR3. The germline CDR1 and CDR2 sequences are LGHNA and YNFKEQ. The V segment lost 2 bases and the J segment 2 bases; nucleotides outside the gene matches: 1. This CDR3 reads CASSQTGGQETQYF. CDR3 in DNA: TGTGCCAGCAGCCAAACAGGGGGGCAAGAGACCCAGTACTTC.

The genes are TRBV18 and TRBJ1-2; D is possibly TRBD1 (5 bases). Trimming took 3 bases from V and 0 from J, leaving 20 bases between them. This CDR3 has 18 amino acids. From germline, CDR1 is KGHSH and CDR2 LQKENI. The CDR3 DNA reads TGTGCCAGCTCACCCATAGTTAGGCAGGACATGTCTAACTATGGCTACACCTTC. It encodes CASSPIVRQDMSNYGYTF. The full variable domain, with the rest looked up from reference TRBV18 and TRBJ1-2, is NAGVMQNPRHLVRRRGQEARLRCSPMKGHSHVYWYRQLPEEGLKFMVYLQKENIIDESGMPKERFSAEFPKEGPSILRIQQVVRGDSAAYFCASSPIVRQDMSNYGYTFGSGTRLTVV.

This rearrangement joins TRBV15 to TRBJ1-2; the D gene is possibly TRBD1 (5 bases). Germline V gives CDR1 LNHNV, CDR2 YYDKDF (reference sequence). Trimming pared 0 bases from V and 7 bases from J, leaving 15 bases between. The CDR3 totals 15 residues. The CDR3 loop is CATSRDPTARSGYTF. The CDR3 DNA follows: TGTGCCACCAGCAGAGATCCGACAGCCCGGAGTGGCTACACCTTC. The full variable domain, rest sourced from reference TRBV15 and TRBJ1-2, is DAMVIQNPRYQVTQFGKPVTLSCSQTLNHNVMYWYQQKSSQAPKLLFHYYDKDFNNEADTPDNFQSRRPNTSFCFLDIRSPGLGDTAMYLCATSRDPTARSGYTFGSGTRLTVV.

The V call is TRBV14, the J call TRBJ2-7, with 8 nucleotides matching TRBD1. The trim removed 6 bases at V and 3 bases at J, leaving 10 bases unmatched. This CDR3 contains 15 residues. Germline CDR1 is SGHDN and CDR2 is FVKESK. CDR3 sequence (DNA): TGTGCCAGCAGTCCCATCGGACAGGGTATCTACGAGCAGTACTTC. Encoded protein: CASSPIGQGIYEQYF.

V usage is TRBV9 and J usage is TRBJ2-1; the match to TRBD2 covers 12 bases. The germline CDR1 and CDR2 sequences are SGDLS and YYNGEE. V lost 2 bases to trimming and J lost 10 bases; unmatched junction nucleotides: 7. The CDR3 is made up of 15 amino acids. The CDR3 region is CASSVSGLAGIEQFF. The CDR3 coding sequence is TGTGCCAGCAGCGTGTCGGGACTAGCGGGCATAGAGCAGTTCTTC. Based on the CDR3 plus reference TRBV9 and TRBJ2-1, the full variable domain is DSGVTQTPKHLITATGQRVTLRCSPRSGDLSVYWYQQSLDQGLQFLIQYYNGEERAKGNILERFSAQQFPDLHSELNLSSLELGDSALYFCASSVSGLAGIEQFFGPGTRLTVL.

V gene TRBV11-2 combines with J gene TRBJ2-7; TRBD2 might be the D (6 bases). Germline lookup yields CDR1 SGHAT and CDR2 FQNNGV. The CDR3 contains 15 residues. Trimming removed 2 bases from V and 0 bases from J, with 11 bases in between. CDR3 in DNA: TGTGCCAGCAGCTTATGGCCGGGAGTCTCCTACGAGCAGTACTTC. It yields the protein CASSLWPGVSYEQYF.

The rearrangement links TRBV9 to TRBJ1-4, with TRBD1 matching 9 bases. V lost 2 bases to trimming and J lost 4 bases; unmatched junction nucleotides: 3. Germline V gene lookup returns CDR1 SGDLS and CDR2 YYNGEE. This CDR3 comprises 15 residues. For the CDR3, the DNA is TGTGCCAGCAGCGTCGGACAGGGGTTTAATGAAAAACTGTTTTTT. Its protein product is CASSVGQGFNEKLFF.